One T cell receptor (beta chain) is described in this entry. Its antigen is not known. V was trimmed by 3 bases and J by 3 bases, leaving 18 bases between them. CDR3 length: 16 amino acids. Disease lasting under 3 months, a NOSPECS grade of at least 4, and a Clinical Activity Score of at least 3 were features of the ophthalmopathy patients. Each diagnosis was grounded in clinical symptoms, serum thyroxine and TRAb, thyroid ultrasound, and orbital computed tomography. The sample comes from a study of T cells in Graves' hyperthyroidism and ophthalmopathy. TCR beta CDR3 regions were amplified from RNA transcripts. The HTBI primer set drove a first-round RT-PCR of the TCR CDR3. Via MiXCR, TCRdb re-called the multiplex PCR reads, giving one row per CDR3 protein. The data show hundreds of thousands of distinct CDR3 sequences, just under 20% seen once. Study results and caveats: A model of 13 V-J features distinguished ophthalmopathy from stable hyperthyroidism. Ophthalmopathy onset followed model prediction by a median roughly 6 months.

The specimen sequenced was blood. This chain connects TRBV12-3 or TRBV12-4 to TRBJ2-7; the D gene is possibly TRBD1 (6 bases). The sequence was obtained from a man in his forties or fifties with Graves' ophthalmopathy. CDR3 sequence reads: CASSFRFGGTGYEQYF. The CDR3 DNA sequence: TGTGCCAGCAGTTTCCGTTTTGGGGGCACCGGCTACGAGCAGTACTTC.